A selection of T cell receptor beta chains follows, all from one sample in a study of blood T cell repertoires in COVID-19. Using immunoSEQ multiplex PCR, the repertoire was profiled, and TCRdb retains in-frame clones only, with some absent. This sample has roughly 140,000 clones, with roughly 90% found just once. Sequencing was done on a sample of peripheral blood. The receptor set was obtained from a man aged 65-85 years with acute or convalescent COVID-19. CDR3s include the opening cysteine and the closing phenylalanine or tryptophan. Each record gives: V gene, clone size, J gene, CDR3 protein. Size tells how often a clone was seen (once, few, many) or the class of an expanded clone, and some rows leave it out.

TRBV5-4	NA	TRBJ1-2	CASSRGNNYYGYTF
TRBV5-1	once	TRBJ1-1	CASSGAKTGGRIGTEAFF
TRBV9	once	TRBJ2-1	CASSPGLAGGQNEQFF
TRBV28	NA	TRBJ2-5	CASSSGQDQETQYF
TRBV7-3	NA	TRBJ2-2	CASSLYRNTGELFF
TRBV11-2	NA	TRBJ1-4	CASSSKGQGAEKLFF
TRBV28	NA	TRBJ2-1	CASSSPIAAITYNEQFF
TRBV5-1	once	TRBJ1-3	CASSLDGGRGGNTIYF
TRBV6-5	NA	TRBJ1-2	CASQGTGGTNYGYTF
TRBV5-8	NA	TRBJ1-5	CASSTGTGEPQHF
TRBV27	NA	TRBJ2-7	CASSFLGLPGGYEQYF
TRBV6-2/TRBV6-3	NA	TRBJ2-3	CASSYETGGGTDTQYF
TRBV3-1/TRBV3-2	NA	TRBJ2-5	CASSQEAGRQETQYF
TRBV6-5	NA	TRBJ2-2	CASRVSGVNTGELFF
TRBV6-1	NA	TRBJ2-2	CASSTGASGELFF
TRBV6-5	NA	TRBJ1-4	CASKTRGANEKLFF
TRBV19	NA	TRBJ1-5	CASAPGNNQPQHF
TRBV21-1	NA	TRBJ2-4	CASSKNRGMKNIQYF
TRBV7-9	NA	TRBJ2-5	CASSFHTGGGETQYF
TRBV9	NA	TRBJ2-7	CASSARWGQGSDEQYF
TRBV11-2	NA	TRBJ2-7	CASSLSPEQYF
TRBV2	NA	TRBJ1-5	CASSERQLLNQPQHF
TRBV2	NA	TRBJ2-7	CASSIGRGGNEQYF
TRBV7-2	NA	TRBJ1-1	CASRSRDREAFF
TRBV9	NA	TRBJ2-7	CASSVGSGGYYEQYF
TRBV7-2	NA	TRBJ1-2	CASSTDRESGYTF
TRBV19	NA	TRBJ1-5	CASSIGQGGNQPQHF
TRBV7-2	few	TRBJ2-5	CASSLGGVAAQYF
TRBV25-1	NA	TRBJ1-2	CASRVGSGYTF